This T cell receptor (beta chain) is from a study of technical replicates of blood from a few donors. The CDR3 covers 13 residues. Germline values: CDR1 SEHNR, CDR2 FQNEAQ (reference sequence). Trimming cost V 5 bases and J 8 bases; bases outside gene matches: 3. Clones were sequenced by immunoSEQ multiplex PCR, and TCRdb holds only the in-frame ones, with some missing. The sample lists over 70,000 clones; 90% were seen once. The chain carries TRBV7-9 and TRBJ2-2; 9 positions match TRBD1. Material for sequencing was PBMCs. This TCR was sampled from a human donor in good health. Some clones in this sample may be carry-over from other donors' samples. Here the CDR3 DNA reads TGTGCCAGCAGCAGACAGGGGGATGGGGAGCTGTTTTTT. Protein product: CASSRQGDGELFF.